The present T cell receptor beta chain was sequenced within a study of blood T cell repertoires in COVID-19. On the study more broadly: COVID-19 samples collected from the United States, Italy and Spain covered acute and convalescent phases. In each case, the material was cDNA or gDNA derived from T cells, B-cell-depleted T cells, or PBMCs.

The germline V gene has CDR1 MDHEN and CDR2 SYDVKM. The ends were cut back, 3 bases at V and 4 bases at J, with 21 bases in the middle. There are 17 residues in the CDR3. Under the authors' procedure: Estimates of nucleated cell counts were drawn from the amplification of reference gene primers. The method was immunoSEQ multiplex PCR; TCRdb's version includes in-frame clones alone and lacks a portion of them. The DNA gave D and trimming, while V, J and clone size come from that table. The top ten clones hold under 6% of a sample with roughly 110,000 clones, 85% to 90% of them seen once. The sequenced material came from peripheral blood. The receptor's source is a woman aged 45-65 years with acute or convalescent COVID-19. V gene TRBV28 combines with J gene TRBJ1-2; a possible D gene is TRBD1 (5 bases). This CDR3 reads CASSFPLRSGKGYGYTF. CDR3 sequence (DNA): TGTGCCAGCAGTTTTCCCCTCCGATCAGGGAAGGGCTATGGCTACACCTTC.